The sample holds many counts of the clone carrying this TCR beta chain. This record comes from a study of Graves' ophthalmopathy and Graves' hyperthyroidism. Trimming pared 5 bases from V and 1 base from J, leaving 17 bases between. The V gene's germline CDR1 is SEHNR and CDR2 FQNEAQ (reference sequence). The CDR3 sequence is 16 residues long. The sequenced template was RNA, covering the TCR beta CDR3 region. HTBI-primed first-round RT-PCR preceded second-round multiplex PCR. TCRdb re-called the multiplex PCR reads through MiXCR, storing one row per CDR3 protein. The sample lists some 400,000 distinct CDR3 sequences; approximately 16% were seen once.

The sample was peripheral blood. This clonotype was obtained from a woman aged 18-29 years with Graves' ophthalmopathy. V and J are TRBV7-9 and TRBJ2-5; weak D call: TRBD1 (6 bases). The CDR3 DNA follows: TGTGCCAGCAGCCAGGGGACCCAAGGCGGCCAAGAGACCCAGTACTTC. Amino acids: CASSQGTQGGQETQYF.